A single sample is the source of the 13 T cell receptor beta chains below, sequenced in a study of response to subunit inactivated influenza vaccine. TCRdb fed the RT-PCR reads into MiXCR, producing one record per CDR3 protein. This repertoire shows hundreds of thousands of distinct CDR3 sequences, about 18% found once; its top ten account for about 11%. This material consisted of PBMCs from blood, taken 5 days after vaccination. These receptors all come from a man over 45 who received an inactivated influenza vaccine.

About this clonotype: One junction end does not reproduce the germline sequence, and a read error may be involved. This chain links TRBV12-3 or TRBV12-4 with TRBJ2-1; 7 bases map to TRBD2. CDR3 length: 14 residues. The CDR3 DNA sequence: TGTACCAGCACCAATTGGGGGGGTACGGTTGAGCAGTTCTTC. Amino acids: CTSTNWGGTVEQFF.

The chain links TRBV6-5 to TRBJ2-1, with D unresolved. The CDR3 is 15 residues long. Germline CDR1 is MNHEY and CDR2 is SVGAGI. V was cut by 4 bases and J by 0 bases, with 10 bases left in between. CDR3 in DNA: TGTGCCAGCAGTTGGGTACCCAGCTCCTACAATGAGCAGTTCTTC. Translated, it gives CASSWVPSSYNEQFF.

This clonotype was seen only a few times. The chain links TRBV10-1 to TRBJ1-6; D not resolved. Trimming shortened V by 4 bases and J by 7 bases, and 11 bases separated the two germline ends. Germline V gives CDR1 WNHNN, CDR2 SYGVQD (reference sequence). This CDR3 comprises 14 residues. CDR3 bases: TGCGCCAGCAGTGCCGGATCGATGAATTCACCCCTCCACTTT. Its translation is CASSAGSMNSPLHF.

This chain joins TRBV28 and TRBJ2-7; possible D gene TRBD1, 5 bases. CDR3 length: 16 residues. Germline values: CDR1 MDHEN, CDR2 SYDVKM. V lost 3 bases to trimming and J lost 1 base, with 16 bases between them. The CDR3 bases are TGTGCCAGCAGTTTTCCCTTATGGGGCGAATCCTACGAGCAGTACTTC. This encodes CASSFPLWGESYEQYF. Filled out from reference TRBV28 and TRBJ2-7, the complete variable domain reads DVKVTQSSRYLVKRTGEKVFLECVQDMDHENMFWYRQDPGLGLRLIYFSYDVKMKEKGDIPEGYSVSREKKERFSLILESASTNQTSMYLCASSFPLWGESYEQYFGPGTRLTVT.

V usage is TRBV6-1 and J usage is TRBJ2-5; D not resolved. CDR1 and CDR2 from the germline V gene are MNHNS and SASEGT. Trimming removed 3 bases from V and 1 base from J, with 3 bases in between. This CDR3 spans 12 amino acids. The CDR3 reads CASSESQETQYF. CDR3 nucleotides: TGTGCCAGCAGTGAGTCCCAAGAGACCCAGTACTTC.

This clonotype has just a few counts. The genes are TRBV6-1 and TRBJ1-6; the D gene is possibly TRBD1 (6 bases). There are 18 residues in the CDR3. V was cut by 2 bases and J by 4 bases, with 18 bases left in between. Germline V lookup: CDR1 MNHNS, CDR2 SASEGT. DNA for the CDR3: TGTGCCAGCAGTGAAAAAGGGCACAGGGTTGGGTATAATTCACCCCTCCACTTT. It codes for CASSEKGHRVGYNSPLHF.

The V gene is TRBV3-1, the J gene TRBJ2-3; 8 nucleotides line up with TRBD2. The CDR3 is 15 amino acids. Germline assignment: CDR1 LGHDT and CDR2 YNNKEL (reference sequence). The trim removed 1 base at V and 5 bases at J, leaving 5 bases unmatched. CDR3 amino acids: CASSQAGGQRDTQYF. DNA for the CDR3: TGTGCCAGCAGCCAAGCGGGGGGGCAGCGAGATACGCAGTATTTT.

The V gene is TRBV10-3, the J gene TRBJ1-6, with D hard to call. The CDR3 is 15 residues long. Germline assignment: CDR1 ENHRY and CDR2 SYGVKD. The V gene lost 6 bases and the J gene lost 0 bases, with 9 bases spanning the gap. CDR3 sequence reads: CAISSRDSYNSPLHF. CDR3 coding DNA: TGTGCCATCAGCTCCCGGGACTCCTATAATTCACCCCTCCACTTT.

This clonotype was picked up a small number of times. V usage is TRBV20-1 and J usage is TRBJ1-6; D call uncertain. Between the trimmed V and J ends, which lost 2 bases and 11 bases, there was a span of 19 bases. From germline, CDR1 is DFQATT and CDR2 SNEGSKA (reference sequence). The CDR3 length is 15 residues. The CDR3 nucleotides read TGCAGTGCTAGACCACCGACAATAGAGCGGACACCCCTCCACTTT. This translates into CSARPPTIERTPLHF.

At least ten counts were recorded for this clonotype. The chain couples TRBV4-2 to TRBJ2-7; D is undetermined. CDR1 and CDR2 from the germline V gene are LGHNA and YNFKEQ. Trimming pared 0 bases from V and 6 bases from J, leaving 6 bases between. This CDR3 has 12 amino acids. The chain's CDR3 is CASSQDSREQYF. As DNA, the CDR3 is TGTGCCAGCAGCCAAGATAGCCGCGAGCAGTACTTC.

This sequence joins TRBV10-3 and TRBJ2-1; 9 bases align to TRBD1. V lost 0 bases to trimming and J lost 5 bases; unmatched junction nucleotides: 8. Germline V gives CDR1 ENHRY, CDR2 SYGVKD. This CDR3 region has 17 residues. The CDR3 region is CAISESVGTGKNNEQFF. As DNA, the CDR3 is TGTGCCATCAGTGAGTCGGTTGGGACAGGGAAAAACAATGAGCAGTTCTTC.

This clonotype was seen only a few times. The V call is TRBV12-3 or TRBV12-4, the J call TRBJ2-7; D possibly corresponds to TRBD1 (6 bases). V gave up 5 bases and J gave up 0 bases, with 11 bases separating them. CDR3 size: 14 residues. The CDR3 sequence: CASSAGVGSYEQYF. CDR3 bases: TGTGCCAGCAGTGCAGGGGTGGGCTCCTACGAGCAGTACTTC.

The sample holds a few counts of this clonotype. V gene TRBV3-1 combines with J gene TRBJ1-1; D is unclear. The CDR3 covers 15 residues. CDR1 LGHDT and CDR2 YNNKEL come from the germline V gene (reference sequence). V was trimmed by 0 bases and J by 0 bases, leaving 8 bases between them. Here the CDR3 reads CASSQDTSMNTEAFF. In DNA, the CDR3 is TGTGCCAGCAGCCAAGATACCAGTATGAACACTGAAGCTTTCTTT.